Following are 14 T cell receptor beta chains from one sample sequenced in a study of blood T cells in healthy people across ages. For the second PCR, which ran for 7 to 11 cycles, a sample-barcoded 5' primer and a J-beta primer mix were used. One entry per CDR3 protein, called by TCRdb with MiXCR from the 5' RACE reads. The sample carries approximately 800,000 distinct CDR3 sequences, 35% to 40% recorded once. Source material: blood. These receptors all come from a man aged 18 to 29 in good health.

This clonotype was detected a few times. The gene calls are TRBV29-1 and TRBJ2-1, with D perhaps matching TRBD1 or TRBD2 (6 bases each). Germline loops: CDR1 SQVTM, CDR2 ANQGSEA. The CDR3 contains 15 residues. V was clipped by 1 base and J by 7 bases, with 17 bases between them. CDR3 coding DNA: TGCAGCGTTGAAGGTTACGGGGGCGCCGGTAATGAGCAGTTCTTC. Protein sequence: CSVEGYGGAGNEQFF.

This chain joins TRBV2 and TRBJ1-5; no clear D. V was trimmed by 1 base and J by 11 bases, leaving 12 bases between them. The germline CDR1 and CDR2 sequences are SNHLY and FYNNEI. The CDR3 is 13 amino acids. CDR3 in amino acids: CASSEGGLGAQHF. The CDR3 region has the DNA TGTGCCAGCAGTGAAGGTGGACTCGGGGCCCAGCATTTT.

In this sample, this clonotype turned up once. The CDR3, as DNA: TGTGCCAGCAGCACCGGGACAGGGAGTAGTAATGAGCAGTTCTTC. It specifies CASSTGTGSSNEQFF. The gene calls are TRBV9 and TRBJ2-1, with 9 positions matching TRBD1. Germline V gives CDR1 SGDLS, CDR2 YYNGEE. Unmatched junction bases numbered 9, after V lost 4 bases and J lost 7 bases. This CDR3 comprises 15 residues.

The chain carries TRBV10-3 and TRBJ2-7; D is perhaps TRBD1 (5 bases). Germline V gives CDR1 ENHRY, CDR2 SYGVKD. The V gene lost 0 bases and the J gene lost 2 bases, with 11 bases spanning the gap. This CDR3 contains 15 residues. The CDR3 sequence is CAISESRTYPYEQYF. The CDR3 nucleotides are TGTGCCATCAGTGAGTCGAGGACATATCCCTACGAGCAGTACTTC.

This clonotype occurred a few times. V usage is TRBV12-3 or TRBV12-4 and J usage is TRBJ1-1, with TRBD1 as a possible D gene (6 bases). CDR3 length: 13 residues. V was cut by 10 bases and J by 2 bases, with 14 bases left in between. The CDR3 reads CATRGSPNTEAFF. CDR3 nucleotide sequence: TGTGCCACCAGGGGTTCACCAAACACTGAAGCTTTCTTT.

This clonotype was detected only a few times. This chain connects TRBV30 to TRBJ1-4; a weak D match, TRBD1 (5 bases). This CDR3 comprises 16 residues. Trimming cost V 3 bases and J 8 bases, with 22 bases left between them. From germline, CDR1 is GTSNPN and CDR2 SVGIG (reference sequence). The CDR3 bases are TGTGCCTGGAGGCCCACGAGGGACGGGAGGGAGGAAAAACTGTTTTTT. Residues: CAWRPTRDGREEKLFF.

The sample holds many counts of this clonotype. V is TRBV10-3 and J is TRBJ2-3; D gene unclear. This CDR3 is built from 11 residues. Deletions cut 4 bases from V and 5 bases from J, with 4 bases between. Germline-derived CDR1 and CDR2 are ENHRY and SYGVKD. CDR3 coding DNA: TGTGCCATCAGTGGTGGAGATACGCAGTATTTT. Translation: CAISGGDTQYF.

The sample holds many counts of this clonotype. The chain employs TRBV12-3 or TRBV12-4 and TRBJ1-1; possibly TRBD1 for D (5 bases). V lost 4 bases and J lost 2, with 11 bases in between. The CDR3 extends over 14 amino acids. Here the CDR3 reads CASSSPDTNTEAFF. The CDR3 DNA is TGTGCCAGCAGTTCCCCGGACACTAACACTGAAGCTTTCTTT.

About this clonotype: A much larger clone lies one base from this, so it may be a read error. The chain carries TRBV20-1 and TRBJ2-1, with a possible D match to TRBD2 (6 bases). CDR1 and CDR2 from the germline V gene are DFQATT and SNEGSKA (reference sequence). This CDR3 is 11 amino acids long. Trimming took off 6 bases at V and 12 bases at J, with 15 bases between the two ends. The chain's CDR3 is CSAKLAEGQFF. CDR3 DNA sequence: TGCAGTGCGAAACTAGCTGAAGGGCAGTTCTTC.

This chain uses TRBV20-1 with TRBJ2-1; D uncertain. CDR1 and CDR2 from the germline V gene are DFQATT and SNEGSKA (reference sequence). This CDR3 is built from 15 residues. V dropped 1 base and J dropped 0 bases, with 10 bases sitting between them. CDR3 sequence (DNA): TGCAGTGCTAGAGTGGAGCCTAGCTCCTACAATGAGCAGTTCTTC. Encoded protein: CSARVEPSSYNEQFF.

This chain connects TRBV12-3 or TRBV12-4 to TRBJ2-7; TRBD1 matches at 8 bases. Trimming took 3 bases from V and 7 from J; bases not matched to a gene: 5. The CDR3 extends over 13 amino acids. The chain's CDR3 is CASSLDREEEQYF. In DNA, the CDR3 is TGTGCCAGCAGTTTGGACAGGGAGGAAGAGCAGTACTTC.

This clonotype was recorded a few times. The chain couples TRBV12-3 or TRBV12-4 to TRBJ1-4, with 7 bases identical to TRBD1. The CDR3 loop spans 14 amino acids. V shed 6 bases and J 6 bases; nucleotides not matched to a gene: 7. The CDR3 nucleotides are TGTGCCAGCAGCACGGAGGGGGCTGATGAAAAACTGTTTTTT. It encodes CASSTEGADEKLFF.

V and J are TRBV4-1 and TRBJ2-2, with 11 nucleotides matching TRBD1. Trimming took 0 bases from V and 3 from J; bases not matched to a gene: 9. Germline lookup yields CDR1 MGHRA and CDR2 YSYEKL. This CDR3 has 19 amino acids. The CDR3 reads CASSQDLVRTGGDTGELFF. CDR3 DNA sequence: TGCGCCAGCAGCCAAGATCTCGTCAGGACAGGGGGCGACACCGGGGAGCTGTTTTTT.

The CDR3 spells CASSLAARNEQFF. CDR3 in DNA: TGTGCCAGCAGCTTAGCGGCACGCAATGAGCAGTTCTTC. This chain connects TRBV7-2 to TRBJ2-1; the D is unclear. Germline loops: CDR1 SGHTA, CDR2 FQGNSA. Trimming took off 0 bases at V and 6 bases at J, with 6 bases between the two ends. This CDR3 comprises 13 residues.